This TCR beta chain was documented in a study of CD8 T cells in ankylosing spondylitis. There are many counts of this clonotype. This CDR3 has 14 residues. V shed 6 bases and J shed 5 bases, with 16 bases lying between them. Germline values: CDR1 MDHEN, CDR2 SYDVKM. TCRdb reanalysed the 5' RACE reads using MiXCR and keeps one entry per CDR3 protein. This sample has some 120,000 distinct CDR3 sequences, with around 13% found just once. The source of this sequence is a female donor with ankylosing spondylitis or in good health (not recorded which). The sequencing input was blood, either unsorted or a sorted T cell fraction (not recorded which). The chain employs TRBV28 and TRBJ2-5; perhaps D is TRBD1 or TRBD2 (6 bases each). For the CDR3, the DNA is TGTGCCAGCAGCCGTCCCTTGGGGGGCGAGACCCAGTACTTC. This translates into CASSRPLGGETQYF.